This TCR beta chain comes out of a study of blood T cell repertoires in COVID-19. In the study's own analysis: Nucleated cell counts were estimated from reference gene primer amplification. Clones were sequenced by immunoSEQ multiplex PCR, and TCRdb holds only the in-frame ones, with some missing. The V and J calls and clone size come from that table; D and trimming were worked out from the DNA. The sample includes 150,000 to 200,000 clones, roughly 84% of them seen just once. There are 15 residues in the CDR3. The V gene's germline CDR1 is SGHRS and CDR2 YFSETQ. V lost 4 bases and J lost 1, with 14 bases in between.

The sample consisted of PBMCs or T cells enriched from blood (not recorded which). The sequence came from a human donor with acute COVID-19. The donor label of this sample is uncertain. This chain connects TRBV5-1 to TRBJ2-5, with a weak D call TRBD1 (5 bases). CDR3 region: CASSIPTVRQETQYF. The DNA for the CDR3 is TGCGCCAGCAGCATCCCGACAGTACGCCAAGAGACCCAGTACTTC.